These 25 T cell receptor beta chains came from one sample sequenced in a study of cytomegalovirus exposure and HLA in healthy donors. Use of 60 Vbeta and 13 Jbeta primers characterized the PCR. Profiling relied on immunoSEQ multiplex PCR, and the TCRdb table lists in-frame clones only, not all of them. The sample contains some 190,000 clones, 70% to 80% of which appear only once. The source material was PBMCs. All receptors come from a man aged 18-30 years in good health and CMV-seronegative.

The chain joins TRBV5-6 to TRBJ1-5, with D unclear. The CDR3 loop spans 14 amino acids. Trimming took off 3 bases at V and 3 bases at J, with 10 bases between the two ends. The germline V gene encodes CDR1 SGHDT and CDR2 YYEEEE. The CDR3 here is CASSSSGNNQPQHF. DNA for the CDR3: TGTGCCAGCAGCTCATCAGGAAACAATCAGCCCCAGCATTTT.

This clone appeared once. The chain employs TRBV5-1 and TRBJ2-3, with D possibly TRBD1 on 6 matching bases. The V and J ends lost 4 bases and 2 bases respectively, with 11 bases between them. Germline CDR1 and CDR2: SGHRS and YFSETQ. This CDR3 spans 14 amino acids. The CDR3 DNA is TGCGCCAGCAGCCCTGGACAGTACACAGATACGCAGTATTTT. Its protein product is CASSPGQYTDTQYF.

This chain uses TRBV11-3 with TRBJ1-2; TRBD1 matches 7 bases. V shed 4 bases and J 5 bases; nucleotides not matched to a gene: 7. From germline, CDR1 is SGHNT and CDR2 YENEEA. This CDR3 has 14 amino acids. The CDR3 loop reads CASSSRTTGYGYTF. In DNA form, the CDR3 reads TGTGCCAGCAGCTCGCGGACGACAGGGTATGGCTACACCTTC.

This clone was observed a single time. For the CDR3, the DNA is TGTGCCAGCAGCTTGGTGTTAGGGGCGGGCTACACCTTC. Translated: CASSLVLGAGYTF. The V and J genes are TRBV5-4 and TRBJ1-2, with D tentatively TRBD1 (5 bases). With 0 bases removed from V and 8 bases from J, the gap between germline ends came to 11 bases. CDR3 length: 13 amino acids. The V gene's germline CDR1 is SGHNT and CDR2 YYREEE (reference sequence).

The DNA of the CDR3 is TGTGCCAGCAGCTTATTAGCGGGGGGTAGTCGCACAGATACGCAGTATTTT. This sequence encodes CASSLLAGGSRTDTQYF. The genes are TRBV11-2 and TRBJ2-3; 10 positions match TRBD2. The CDR3 contains 17 residues. The V segment lost 2 bases and the J segment 1 base; nucleotides outside the gene matches: 6. CDR1 and CDR2 from the germline V gene are SGHAT and FQNNGV.

CDR3 sequence reads: CATSRDRLAGNTGELFF. The CDR3 DNA follows: TGTGCCACCAGCAGAGATAGGTTAGCGGGTAACACCGGGGAGCTGTTTTTT. The V gene is TRBV15, the J gene TRBJ2-2; 7 nucleotides match TRBD2. The V and J ends lost 0 bases and 2 bases, in that order; junction bases with no gene match: 6. This CDR3 is 17 amino acids long. Germline V gene sequence: CDR1 LNHNV, CDR2 YYDKDF (reference sequence).

The rearrangement uses TRBV5-1 and TRBJ1-6; D ambiguous. CDR1 is SGHRS and CDR2 is YFSETQ in the germline V gene. This CDR3 region has 15 residues. The V end lost 2 bases, the J end lost 3 bases, and 9 bases lay between the germline ends. The CDR3 DNA follows: TGCGCCAGCAGCTTCTTGTCAGACTATAATTCACCCCTCCACTTT. Its protein is CASSFLSDYNSPLHF. The entire variable domain, with the rest obtained from reference TRBV5-1 and TRBJ1-6, is as follows: KAGVTQTPRYLIKTRGQQVTLSCSPISGHRSVSWYQQTPGQGLQFLFEYFSETQRNKGNFPGRFSGRQFSNSRSEMNVSTLELGDSALYLCASSFLSDYNSPLHFGNGTRLTVT.

The V and J genes are TRBV12-5 and TRBJ2-2, with 7 bases that match TRBD2. This CDR3 comprises 19 residues. J gave up 4 bases and V 0 bases, and 14 bases lay outside the gene matches. CDR1 and CDR2 from the germline V gene are LGHNT and FRNRAP. CDR3: CASGLVKSGTQRGTGELFF. The CDR3 DNA is TGTGCTAGTGGTTTGGTAAAAAGCGGGACCCAACGGGGCACCGGGGAGCTGTTTTTT.

The chain carries TRBV30 and TRBJ1-2; unclear D gene. Trimming removed 0 bases from V and 6 bases from J, with 8 bases in between. CDR1 and CDR2 from the germline V gene are GTSNPN and SVGIG (reference sequence). CDR3 length: 12 amino acids. The CDR3 reads CAWSVSQNGYTF. Written as DNA, the CDR3 is TGTGCCTGGAGTGTATCTCAGAATGGCTACACCTTC.

The chain recombines TRBV2 with TRBJ2-5; 12 nucleotides agree with TRBD1. The germline gives CDR1 SNHLY, CDR2 FYNNEI. Germline trimming cut 8 bases from V and 3 bases from J; bases unmatched to any gene: 13. This CDR3 contains 17 residues. The CDR3 sequence: CASCWGQGALWEETQYF. DNA of the CDR3: TGTGCCAGCTGCTGGGGACAGGGGGCGCTTTGGGAAGAGACCCAGTACTTC.

V is TRBV19 and J is TRBJ1-5, with TRBD1 as a possible D gene (6 bases). The germline V gene encodes CDR1 LNHDA and CDR2 SQIVND (reference sequence). The CDR3 has 15 residues. V lost 3 bases and J lost 4, with 13 bases in between. DNA of the CDR3: TGTGCCAGTAGTATGGGCCAGGGGAATAATCAGCCCCAGCATTTT. Protein product: CASSMGQGNNQPQHF.

The chain carries TRBV5-1 and TRBJ2-5, with 7 bases aligning to TRBD1. CDR1 is SGHRS and CDR2 is YFSETQ in the germline V gene. The CDR3 loop spans 12 amino acids. The junction had 8 bases not matched to a gene; V was cut back by 6 bases and J by 9 bases. In nucleotides, the CDR3 is TGCGCCAGCACCTCCCCCCAGGGGGCCCAGTACTTC. Translation: CASTSPQGAQYF.

In DNA, the CDR3 is TGTGCCAGTAGTACATACAGGGCGTCCTACAATGAGCAGTTCTTC. Protein sequence: CASSTYRASYNEQFF. The rearrangement links TRBV19 to TRBJ2-1, with D maybe TRBD1 (6 bases). The CDR3 runs to 15 residues. The ends were cut back, 4 bases at V and 1 base at J, with 11 bases in the middle. CDR1 is LNHDA, CDR2 SQIVND, per germline (reference sequence).

The chain recombines TRBV6-5 with TRBJ1-1; 10 bases are shared with TRBD1. The V and J ends lost 2 bases and 8 bases, in that order; junction bases with no gene match: 5. Germline V gives CDR1 MNHEY, CDR2 SVGAGI. The CDR3 runs 14 residues. CDR3 amino acids: CASSYAGQGIEAFF. In nucleotides, the CDR3 is TGTGCCAGCAGTTACGCGGGACAGGGGATAGAAGCTTTCTTT.

V usage is TRBV19 and J usage is TRBJ2-2; 10 bases match TRBD2. V gave up 2 bases and J gave up 7 bases; unmatched junction bases: 7. The CDR3 has 16 amino acids. CDR1 and CDR2 from the germline V gene are LNHDA and SQIVND (reference sequence). The CDR3 region is CASSIKAGGPSGELFF. CDR3 nucleotides: TGTGCCAGTAGTATAAAAGCGGGAGGGCCTAGCGGGGAGCTGTTTTTT.

V is TRBV19 and J is TRBJ1-4, with D maybe TRBD1 (6 bases). Germline V gives CDR1 LNHDA, CDR2 SQIVND (reference sequence). CDR3 size: 16 residues. Deletions cut 5 bases from V and 7 bases from J, with 20 bases between. CDR3 protein: CASSVTGNRGGEKLFF. DNA of the CDR3: TGTGCCAGTAGTGTCACAGGGAACCGGGGCGGTGAAAAACTGTTTTTT.

The rearrangement uses TRBV6-1 and TRBJ2-2, with D unclear. Germline CDR1 and CDR2: MNHNS and SASEGT. The CDR3 totals 14 residues. V was trimmed by 7 bases and J by 4 bases, leaving 13 bases between them. For the CDR3, the DNA is TGTGCCAGCACCCCCCGTCCGGGCACCGGGGAGCTGTTTTTT. As protein: CASTPRPGTGELFF.

V and J are TRBV10-3 and TRBJ2-1, with TRBD2 matching 10 bases. Trimming at V came to 2 bases and at J to 3 bases, leaving 1 base not matched to a gene. The CDR3 runs 15 residues. Germline lookup yields CDR1 ENHRY and CDR2 SYGVKD. The CDR3 nucleotides read TGTGCCATCAGTGAGGGGACTAGCGACTACAATGAGCAGTTCTTC. Its translation is CAISEGTSDYNEQFF.

Regarding this clone: Lacking the conserved final phenylalanine or tryptophan, this CDR3 likely reflects a read error. The chain links TRBV6-6 to TRBJ1-1, with 9 bases aligning to TRBD1. The CDR3 loop spans 15 amino acids. Trimming removed 5 bases from V and 2 bases from J; junction bases left unmatched: 6. Germline values: CDR1 MNHNY, CDR2 SVGAGI (reference sequence). The DNA for the CDR3 is TGTGCCAGCAGTCAAGGACAGGGGAGAAACACTGAAGCTTTCCTT. Translation gives CASSQGQGRNTEAFL.

The genes are TRBV25-1 and TRBJ2-1; D perhaps matches TRBD1 (5 bases). This CDR3 has 16 amino acids. V lost 7 bases and J 9 bases, leaving 25 bases between the germline ends. Germline-derived CDR1 and CDR2 are MGHDK and SYGVNS. CDR3 coding DNA: TGTGCCAGCACCCCCACCAGGGATGTAAGACTCGGTGAGCAGTTCTTC. Its translation is CASTPTRDVRLGEQFF.

The chain has TRBV5-4 and TRBJ1-1; 7 bases align to TRBD1. The CDR3 has 17 residues. In germline, CDR1 is SGHNT, CDR2 YYREEE (reference sequence). Trimming at V came to 0 bases and at J to 0 bases, leaving 8 bases not matched to a gene. The CDR3 protein is CASSLVKGQFLNTEAFF. The CDR3 nucleotides are TGTGCCAGCAGCTTGGTGAAGGGACAGTTCTTGAACACTGAAGCTTTCTTT.

The chain links TRBV6-1 to TRBJ1-5, with 7 positions matching TRBD1. Germline lookup yields CDR1 MNHNS and CDR2 SASEGT. There are 15 residues in the CDR3. Unmatched junction bases numbered 4, after V lost 3 bases and J lost 2 bases. The CDR3 region is CASSDRQGGNQPQHF. The DNA of the CDR3 is TGTGCCAGCAGTGATAGACAGGGTGGCAATCAGCCCCAGCATTTT.

CDR3 nucleotides: TGTGCCAGCAGTGACGGGGGGACGAGCAATCAGCCCCAGCATTTT. This translates into CASSDGGTSNQPQHF. The V and J genes are TRBV6-1 and TRBJ1-5; tentative D call: TRBD1 (5 bases). The CDR3 has 15 residues. Germline CDR1 and CDR2: MNHNS and SASEGT. The ends were cut back, 3 bases at V and 1 base at J, with 10 bases in the middle.

This clone was seen a handful of times. The V gene is TRBV6-5, the J gene TRBJ2-5, with 7 positions matching TRBD2. The end of the DNA aligns better with TRBJ2-7, so the J call may be wrong. Germline values: CDR1 MNHEY, CDR2 SVGAGI. The length of the CDR3 is 14 residues. The CDR3 loop reads CASSSGTISYEQYF. CDR3 bases: TGTGCCAGCAGTTCCGGGACTATCTCCTACGAGCAGTACTTC.

The CDR3 sequence: CASRDRGDYEQYF. The CDR3 region has the DNA TGTGCCAGCAGGGACAGGGGAGACTACGAGCAGTACTTC. This chain connects TRBV7-9 to TRBJ2-7; 9 positions agree with TRBD1. Germline V CDR1 and CDR2: SEHNR, FQNEAQ (reference sequence). The CDR3 sequence is 13 residues long. V lost 6 bases to trimming and J lost 3 bases; unmatched junction nucleotides: 3.